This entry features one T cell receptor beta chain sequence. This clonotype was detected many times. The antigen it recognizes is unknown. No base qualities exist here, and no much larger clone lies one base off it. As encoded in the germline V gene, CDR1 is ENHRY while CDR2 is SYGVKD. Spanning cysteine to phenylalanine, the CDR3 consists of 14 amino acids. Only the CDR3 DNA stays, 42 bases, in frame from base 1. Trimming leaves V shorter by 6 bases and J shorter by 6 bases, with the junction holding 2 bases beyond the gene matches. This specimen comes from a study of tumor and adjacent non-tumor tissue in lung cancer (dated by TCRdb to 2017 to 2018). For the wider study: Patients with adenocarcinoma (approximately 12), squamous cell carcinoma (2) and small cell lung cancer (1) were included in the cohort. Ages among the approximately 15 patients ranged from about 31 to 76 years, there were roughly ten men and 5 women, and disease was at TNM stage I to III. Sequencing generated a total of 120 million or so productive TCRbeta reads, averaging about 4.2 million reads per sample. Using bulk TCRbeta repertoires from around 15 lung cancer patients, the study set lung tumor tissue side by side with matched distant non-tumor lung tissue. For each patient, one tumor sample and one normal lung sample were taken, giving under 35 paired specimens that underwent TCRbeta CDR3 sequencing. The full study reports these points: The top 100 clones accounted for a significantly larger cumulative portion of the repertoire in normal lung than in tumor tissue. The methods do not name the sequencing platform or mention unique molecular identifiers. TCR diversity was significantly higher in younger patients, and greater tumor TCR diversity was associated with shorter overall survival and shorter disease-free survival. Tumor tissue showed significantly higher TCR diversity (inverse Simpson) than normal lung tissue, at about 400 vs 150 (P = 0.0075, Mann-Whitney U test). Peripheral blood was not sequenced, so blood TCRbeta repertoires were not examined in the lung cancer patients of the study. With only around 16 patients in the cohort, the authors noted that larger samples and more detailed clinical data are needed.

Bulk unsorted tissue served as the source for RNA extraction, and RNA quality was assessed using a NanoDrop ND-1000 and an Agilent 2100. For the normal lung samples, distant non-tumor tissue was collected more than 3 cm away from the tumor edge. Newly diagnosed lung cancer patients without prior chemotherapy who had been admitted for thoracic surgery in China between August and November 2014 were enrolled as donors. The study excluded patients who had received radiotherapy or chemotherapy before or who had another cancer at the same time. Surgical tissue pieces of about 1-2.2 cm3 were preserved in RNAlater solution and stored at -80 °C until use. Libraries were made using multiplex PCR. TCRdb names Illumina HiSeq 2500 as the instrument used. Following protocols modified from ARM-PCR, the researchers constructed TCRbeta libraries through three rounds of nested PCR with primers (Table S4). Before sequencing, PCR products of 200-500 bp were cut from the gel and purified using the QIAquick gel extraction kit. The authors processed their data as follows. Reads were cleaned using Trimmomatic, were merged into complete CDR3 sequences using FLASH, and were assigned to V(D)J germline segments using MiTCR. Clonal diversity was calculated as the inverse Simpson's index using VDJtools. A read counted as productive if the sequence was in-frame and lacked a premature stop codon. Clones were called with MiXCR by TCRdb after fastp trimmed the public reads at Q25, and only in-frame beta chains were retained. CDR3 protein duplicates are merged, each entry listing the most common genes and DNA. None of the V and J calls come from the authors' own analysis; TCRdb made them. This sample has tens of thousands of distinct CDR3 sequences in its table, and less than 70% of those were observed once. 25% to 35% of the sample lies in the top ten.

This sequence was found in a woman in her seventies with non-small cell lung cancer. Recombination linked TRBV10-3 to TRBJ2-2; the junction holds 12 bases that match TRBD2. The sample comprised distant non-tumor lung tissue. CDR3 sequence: CAIRGTSGPGELFF. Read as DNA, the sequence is TGTGCCATCAGGGGGACTAGCGGGCCCGGGGAGCTGTTTTTT.